The 30 T cell receptor beta chains below come from one sample, sequenced in a study of regulatory dendritic cells for organ transplantation. Some clones are missing from TCRdb's copy, which holds only in-frame ones; the method was immunoSEQ multiplex PCR. The data contain approximately 35,000 clones, about 89% of them singletons. The sequenced sample consisted of naive CD4+ T cells from blood. Subset given: CD45RA+ naive T cells. The receptors here all came from a human donor in good health.

The chain is built from TRBV19 and TRBJ2-1; maybe TRBD2 (5 bases). The CDR3 totals 16 residues. V was clipped by 3 bases and J by 6 bases, with 18 bases between them. CDR1 is LNHDA, CDR2 SQIVND, per germline (reference sequence). CDR3 coding DNA: TGTGCCAGTAGTATTTCTCGGCTAGCCCCCCCCAATGAGCAGTTCTTC. Its protein is CASSISRLAPPNEQFF.

The gene calls are TRBV5-1 and TRBJ2-7, with 10 positions matching TRBD1. Losses at the gene ends were 0 bases for V and 7 bases for J; bases not matched to a gene: 7. CDR1 and CDR2 (germline): SGHRS, YFSETQ. The CDR3 is 15 residues long. Here the CDR3 reads CASSLGQGAPREQYF. CDR3 DNA sequence: TGCGCCAGCAGCTTGGGACAGGGGGCGCCGCGGGAGCAGTACTTC.

This chain joins TRBV18 and TRBJ2-2, with 8 bases matching TRBD2. Trimming at V came to 5 bases and at J to 4 bases, leaving 9 bases not matched to a gene. Germline V gene sequence: CDR1 KGHSH, CDR2 LQKENI. CDR3 length: 16 residues. The CDR3 sequence is CASSTVAGPVTGELFF. DNA for the CDR3: TGTGCCAGCTCAACTGTAGCGGGGCCGGTCACCGGGGAGCTGTTTTTT.

The chain employs TRBV2 and TRBJ2-6; maybe TRBD1 (5 bases). Germline V lookup: CDR1 SNHLY, CDR2 FYNNEI. This CDR3 is built from 15 residues. The V end was cut by 6 bases, the J end by 0 bases, with 9 bases between. CDR3 bases: TGTGCCAGCAGGCCCGACAGCTCTGGGGCCAACGTCCTGACTTTC. Its protein product is CASRPDSSGANVLTF.

This chain connects TRBV7-2 to TRBJ2-1; D remains ambiguous. Trimming pared 5 bases from V and 10 bases from J, leaving 15 bases between. Germline V gene data show CDR1 as SGHTA and CDR2 as FQGNSA. The CDR3 covers 13 residues. CDR3 coding DNA: TGTGCCAGCAGCCAGACGGTCTTTTCGGAGCAGTTCTTC. Translating gives CASSQTVFSEQFF.

This clone was recorded a few times. The chain uses TRBV6-1 and TRBJ1-5; D remains ambiguous. V was shortened by 6 bases and J by 6 bases, with 9 bases between the two germline ends. Germline V gives CDR1 MNHNS, CDR2 SASEGT. The CDR3 has 12 residues. CDR3 bases: TGTGCCAGCAGCGCCCTTCGTCAGCCCCAGCATTTT. Protein: CASSALRQPQHF.

The J gene is TRBJ1-2, the V gene TRBV27; D is undetermined. The CDR3 loop spans 15 amino acids. V was trimmed by 5 bases and J by 0 bases, leaving 13 bases between them. Germline assignment: CDR1 MNHEY and CDR2 SMNVEV (reference sequence). CDR3: CASSATAGANYGYTF. CDR3 in DNA: TGTGCCAGCAGTGCCACAGCAGGAGCTAACTATGGCTACACCTTC.

The chain employs TRBV2 and TRBJ1-5, with D uncertain. The germline V gene has CDR1 SNHLY and CDR2 FYNNEI. With 2 bases removed from V and 11 bases from J, the gap between germline ends came to 16 bases. There are 14 residues in the CDR3. The CDR3 DNA follows: TGTGCCAGCAGTGAAAACAGACGATCTCTCACCCAGCATTTT. Translating gives CASSENRRSLTQHF.

V and J are TRBV9 and TRBJ2-3; no clear D. This CDR3 contains 12 residues. Germline assignment: CDR1 SGDLS and CDR2 YYNGEE. The V end lost 2 bases, the J end lost 3 bases, and 4 bases lay between the germline ends. CDR3 in DNA: TGTGCCAGCAGCGTCGGGACAGATACGCAGTATTTT. This sequence encodes CASSVGTDTQYF.

V gene TRBV10-2 combines with J gene TRBJ1-1, with a tentative D call TRBD1 (5 bases). CDR3 length: 13 amino acids. Trimming removed 3 bases from V and 5 bases from J, with 10 bases in between. The V gene's germline CDR1 is WSHSY and CDR2 SAAADI. The CDR3 sequence is CASSEYQGTEAFF. The CDR3 nucleotides are TGCGCCAGCAGTGAATATCAGGGAACTGAAGCTTTCTTT.

The chain couples TRBV7-2 to TRBJ1-1; a possible D gene is TRBD1 (5 bases). The length of the CDR3 is 18 residues. Germline CDR1 reads SGHTA; CDR2 reads FQGNSA. Trimming left V 4 bases short and J 2 bases short, with 23 bases between. As DNA, the CDR3 is TGTGCCAGCAGCTCGCAATGGGGGGTAAAGAATGGAAACACTGAAGCTTTCTTT. Translated, it gives CASSSQWGVKNGNTEAFF.

The sample holds a few counts of this clone. The V call is TRBV28, the J call TRBJ1-2; TRBD1 might be the D (6 bases). The CDR3 is 12 amino acids. Germline V gene data show CDR1 as MDHEN and CDR2 as SYDVKM. Trimming stripped 4 bases from V and 8 bases from J, with 11 bases between. CDR3 sequence (DNA): TGTGCCAGCAGTTCAGGGGCAGGGGGCTACACCTTC. Residues: CASSSGAGGYTF.

This clone has more than one count but fewer than ten. V gene TRBV7-9 combines with J gene TRBJ1-5, with TRBD1 matching 7 bases. The germline V gene has CDR1 SEHNR and CDR2 FQNEAQ (reference sequence). CDR3 size: 13 residues. Trimming took 2 bases from V and 5 from J; bases not matched to a gene: 0. The CDR3 spells CASSLTGDQPQHF. CDR3 in DNA: TGTGCCAGCAGCTTAACAGGGGATCAGCCCCAGCATTTT.

The rearrangement uses TRBV4-1 and TRBJ1-6; 7 nucleotides match TRBD1. The germline V gene has CDR1 MGHRA and CDR2 YSYEKL. The CDR3 extends over 16 amino acids. V shed 0 bases, J shed 8 bases, and the junction held 7 bases outside the gene matches. The CDR3 DNA follows: TGCGCCAGCAGCCAAGACGACCGGGACAGACATTCACCCCTCCACTTT. Amino acids: CASSQDDRDRHSPLHF.

The chain couples TRBV5-4 to TRBJ1-2; D unclear. Trimming removed 0 bases from V and 2 bases from J, with 11 bases in between. The CDR3 length is 15 residues. Per the germline V gene, CDR1 is SGHNT and CDR2 is YYREEE (reference sequence). CDR3 loop: CASSLDVRTNYGYTF. CDR3 nucleotide sequence: TGTGCCAGCAGCTTGGATGTCAGGACGAACTATGGCTACACCTTC.

The rearrangement links TRBV5-1 to TRBJ2-5; D tentatively fits TRBD1 or TRBD2 (7 bases each). V shed 4 bases and J shed 5 bases, with 15 bases lying between them. The CDR3 has 14 residues. In germline, CDR1 is SGHRS, CDR2 YFSETQ. The CDR3 DNA is TGCGCCAGCAGCATAGACAGGGAGGGGGAGACCCAGTACTTC. Translating gives CASSIDREGETQYF.

This sequence joins TRBV11-1 and TRBJ1-4; 7 bases match TRBD1. Germline V gene sequence: CDR1 SGHAT, CDR2 FQDESV (reference sequence). This CDR3 region has 14 residues. J gave up 8 bases and V 2 bases, and 5 bases lay outside the gene matches. CDR3 coding DNA: TGTGCCAGCAGCTTATACAGGGGCGGCGAAAAACTGTTTTTT. Amino acids: CASSLYRGGEKLFF.

CDR3 in amino acids: CAGGTVSTEAFF. The CDR3 DNA sequence: TGTGCAGGGGGGACGGTTAGCACTGAAGCTTTCTTT. V is TRBV18 and J is TRBJ1-1; D might be TRBD1 (6 bases). The CDR3 has 12 amino acids. The V gene's germline CDR1 is KGHSH and CDR2 LQKENI. The full variable domain, with the rest looked up from reference TRBV18 and TRBJ1-1, is NAGVMQNPRHLVRRRGQEARLRCSPMKGHSHVYWYRQLPEEGLKFMVYLQKENIIDESGMPKERFSAEFPKEGPSILRIQQVVRGDSAAYFCAGGTVSTEAFFGQGTRLTVV.

The chain couples TRBV6-1 to TRBJ1-2, with unresolved D. Germline CDR1 reads MNHNS; CDR2 reads SASEGT. The CDR3 has 15 residues. The germline V and J ends were trimmed by 2 bases and 2 bases, with 12 bases remaining between them. CDR3 sequence: CASSEYRVSNYGYTF. The CDR3 nucleotides read TGTGCCAGCAGTGAATACCGGGTGAGCAACTATGGCTACACCTTC.

The chain joins TRBV19 to TRBJ2-3; D is unresolved. V shed 3 bases and J shed 7 bases, with 14 bases lying between them. Germline V gene sequence: CDR1 LNHDA, CDR2 SQIVND (reference sequence). This CDR3 comprises 14 residues. The CDR3 protein is CASSMGINSNTQYF. Written as DNA, the CDR3 is TGTGCCAGTAGTATGGGGATCAACTCAAATACGCAGTATTTT.

J is TRBJ2-6 and V is TRBV7-3; D possibly corresponds to TRBD1 (6 bases). Germline CDR1 and CDR2: SGHTA and FQGTGA. Deletions cut 5 bases from V and 2 bases from J, with 13 bases between. This CDR3 spans 16 amino acids. CDR3 bases: TGTGCCAGCAGCCTTTCAACAGGGCCTGGGGCCAACGTCCTGACTTTC. Protein sequence: CASSLSTGPGANVLTF.

This rearrangement joins TRBV6-5 to TRBJ1-4; 8 positions agree with TRBD1. The CDR3 length is 15 residues. J was trimmed by 9 bases and V by 0 bases; bases with no gene match: 6. In germline, CDR1 is MNHEY, CDR2 SVGAGI. The CDR3 loop reads CASSYSPGGEQKLFF. CDR3 in DNA: TGTGCCAGCAGTTACTCTCCAGGGGGCGAACAAAAACTGTTTTTT.

This rearrangement joins TRBV29-1 to TRBJ1-5; no clear D gene. The ends were cut back, 8 bases at V and 1 base at J, with 21 bases in the middle. This CDR3 has 16 amino acids. Germline values: CDR1 SQVTM, CDR2 ANQGSEA. The CDR3 coding sequence is TGCAGCCCCAAAGATTGGGTAGGCGCGAGCAATCAGCCCCAGCATTTT. Translating it yields CSPKDWVGASNQPQHF.

The rearrangement joins TRBV27 to TRBJ2-1; D uncertain. The V gene lost 3 bases and the J gene lost 4 bases, with 1 base spanning the gap. The CDR3 spans 11 residues. The V gene's germline CDR1 is MNHEY and CDR2 SMNVEV (reference sequence). CDR3 sequence reads: CASSLYNEQFF. CDR3 bases: TGTGCCAGCAGTTTGTACAATGAGCAGTTCTTC.

The chain is built from TRBV2 and TRBJ2-3; D is unclear. The V end lost 5 bases, the J end lost 6 bases, and 9 bases lay between the germline ends. CDR3 length: 12 residues. Per germline, CDR1 SNHLY and CDR2 FYNNEI. The CDR3 nucleotides are TGTGCCAGCAGTATCCGGACGGATACGCAGTATTTT. Its protein is CASSIRTDTQYF.

V is TRBV29-1 and J is TRBJ2-5; TRBD2 matches at 7 bases. The CDR3 is 13 amino acids. V shed 7 bases, J shed 4 bases, and the junction held 9 bases outside the gene matches. Germline CDR1 is SQVTM and CDR2 is ANQGSEA. CDR3 sequence reads: CSGEGAGAETQYF. CDR3 coding DNA: TGCAGCGGGGAGGGAGCTGGCGCAGAGACCCAGTACTTC.

The rearrangement links TRBV7-2 to TRBJ2-5; 7 bases map to TRBD1. Germline CDR1 and CDR2: SGHTA and FQGNSA. The V segment lost 1 base and the J segment 2 bases; nucleotides outside the gene matches: 4. This CDR3 region has 15 residues. The CDR3 loop reads CASSLGGTEQETQYF. The DNA of the CDR3 is TGTGCCAGCAGCTTAGGGGGGACAGAGCAAGAGACCCAGTACTTC.

The chain is built from TRBV6-6 and TRBJ2-6; perhaps TRBD1 as D (5 bases). This CDR3 region has 15 residues. Per the germline V gene, CDR1 is MNHNY and CDR2 is SVGAGI (reference sequence). The ends were cut back, 6 bases at V and 2 bases at J, with 11 bases in the middle. CDR3 sequence (DNA): TGTGCCAGCAGACAGACAGTTCCTGGGGCCAACGTCCTGACTTTC. It translates to CASRQTVPGANVLTF.

The chain is built from TRBV19 and TRBJ1-1, with D possibly matching TRBD1 (5 bases). CDR3 length: 15 residues. Deletions cut 3 bases from V and 1 base from J, with 12 bases between. From germline, CDR1 is LNHDA and CDR2 SQIVND (reference sequence). The CDR3 region has the DNA TGTGCCAGTAGTATTCCCGGGGGTAGGAACACTGAAGCTTTCTTT. It encodes CASSIPGGRNTEAFF.

This sequence joins TRBV9 and TRBJ1-4, with TRBD1 identical over 8 bases. Per germline, CDR1 SGDLS and CDR2 YYNGEE. Unmatched junction bases numbered 6, after V lost 1 base and J lost 7 bases. This CDR3 region has 15 residues. This CDR3 reads CASSVLGQVGEKLFF. Written as DNA, the CDR3 is TGTGCCAGCAGCGTATTGGGACAGGTCGGTGAAAAACTGTTTTTT.